Shown below are 26 T cell receptor beta chains from a single sample sequenced in a study of shared clonotypes between healthy human individuals. Clones were read by immunoSEQ multiplex PCR, and TCRdb kept only the in-frame ones, dropping some. The profile shows about 1.5 million clones, approximately 98% of them singletons. Sequenced sample: naive CD4+ T cells sorted from blood. Specified subset: CD45RA+ positively selected. These receptors were collected from a man aged 30 to 39 in good health.

J is TRBJ2-3 and V is TRBV28, with 8 bases fitting TRBD2. The CDR3 consists of 18 residues. Germline CDR1 and CDR2: MDHEN and SYDVKM. The V and J ends lost 4 bases and 2 bases, in that order; junction bases with no gene match: 14. The CDR3 nucleotides read TGTGCCAGCAGTTCGGGAACGGGGGGACTAGGACCCACAGATACGCAGTATTTT. Translated, it gives CASSSGTGGLGPTDTQYF.

This clone is a singleton in its sample. This chain links TRBV5-1 with TRBJ2-7; 8 positions match TRBD2. J was trimmed by 2 bases and V by 5 bases; bases with no gene match: 6. The length of the CDR3 is 14 residues. Germline CDR1 SGHRS, CDR2 YFSETQ. The CDR3: CASRKPGGAYEQYF. Here the CDR3 DNA reads TGCGCCAGCAGGAAGCCCGGGGGGGCCTACGAGCAGTACTTC.

V is TRBV10-1 and J is TRBJ2-3; D is unclear. The CDR3 runs to 13 residues. Trimming removed 4 bases from V and 10 bases from J, with 15 bases in between. Per the germline V gene, CDR1 is WNHNN and CDR2 is SYGVQD (reference sequence). The CDR3 sequence: CASSVNPLSAQYF. For the CDR3, the DNA is TGCGCCAGCAGTGTAAATCCTCTCTCTGCGCAGTATTTT.

The gene calls are TRBV5-1 and TRBJ2-1, with D maybe TRBD2 (6 bases). The CDR3 runs 14 residues. The V end was cut by 3 bases, the J end by 8 bases, with 15 bases between. CDR1 is SGHRS and CDR2 is YFSETQ in the germline V gene. The CDR3 DNA is TGCGCCAGCAGCTCCGGACTAATTTTTGATGAGCAGTTCTTC. Its protein product is CASSSGLIFDEQFF. Supplemented by reference TRBV5-1 and TRBJ2-1, the full variable domain reads KAGVTQTPRYLIKTRGQQVTLSCSPISGHRSVSWYQQTPGQGLQFLFEYFSETQRNKGNFPGRFSGRQFSNSRSEMNVSTLELGDSALYLCASSSGLIFDEQFFGPGTRLTVL.

The chain employs TRBV18 and TRBJ2-3; D possibly corresponds to TRBD1 (6 bases). The CDR3 sequence is 17 residues long. Trimming pared 1 base from V and 4 bases from J, leaving 18 bases between. Germline V gives CDR1 KGHSH, CDR2 LQKENI. This CDR3 reads CASSPRAGPQGSDTQYF. In nucleotides, the CDR3 is TGTGCCAGCTCACCACGGGCAGGCCCCCAGGGGTCAGATACGCAGTATTTT.

V usage is TRBV7-2 and J usage is TRBJ1-5; tentative D call: TRBD1 (6 bases). V was clipped by 4 bases and J by 1 base, with 11 bases between them. CDR3 length: 15 amino acids. Germline CDR1 SGHTA, CDR2 FQGNSA. The CDR3 protein is CASSYRQDSNQPQHF. The CDR3 coding sequence is TGTGCCAGCAGCTACCGACAGGACAGCAATCAGCCCCAGCATTTT.

The V call is TRBV11-2, the J call TRBJ2-1; 9 positions match TRBD2. This CDR3 has 14 residues. The V and J ends lost 5 bases and 12 bases, in that order; junction bases with no gene match: 11. Germline loops: CDR1 SGHAT, CDR2 FQNNGV. The CDR3: CASSTRTSVGGQFF. The CDR3 bases are TGTGCCAGCAGCACCCGGACTAGCGTTGGTGGGCAGTTCTTC.

V usage is TRBV29-1 and J usage is TRBJ2-1; D remains ambiguous. This CDR3 is built from 12 residues. Trimming removed 4 bases from V and 5 bases from J, with 9 bases in between. Germline V CDR1 and CDR2: SQVTM, ANQGSEA. The CDR3 here is CSVVEGNNEQFF. The CDR3, as DNA: TGCAGCGTTGTGGAAGGAAACAATGAGCAGTTCTTC.

The rearrangement links TRBV18 to TRBJ2-5; 11 nucleotides agree with TRBD2. The CDR3 sequence is 16 residues long. Germline V gene sequence: CDR1 KGHSH, CDR2 LQKENI. Unmatched junction bases numbered 5, after V lost 0 bases and J lost 5 bases. CDR3 bases: TGTGCCAGCTCACCACCTAGCGCTAGCGGGAGGGAGACCCAGTACTTC. It is translated as CASSPPSASGRETQYF.

This chain uses TRBV9 with TRBJ2-6; 7 positions agree with TRBD1. The V gene end was trimmed by 4 bases and the J gene end by 0 bases; junction bases not matched to a gene: 10. The germline V gene has CDR1 SGDLS and CDR2 YYNGEE. The CDR3 spans 18 residues. The CDR3 region is CASSPHGTASSGANVLTF. The CDR3 DNA reads TGTGCCAGCAGCCCTCATGGGACAGCGAGCTCTGGGGCCAACGTCCTGACTTTC.

V usage is TRBV4-1 and J usage is TRBJ2-6, with D unclear. Germline V CDR1 and CDR2: MGHRA, YSYEKL. This CDR3 spans 21 amino acids. V dropped 0 bases and J dropped 4 bases, with 25 bases sitting between them. DNA for the CDR3: TGCGCCAGCAGCCAAGAAGTTCCCATTGGTGGCCGGTTTGTGGGGGCCAACGTCCTGACTTTC. It encodes CASSQEVPIGGRFVGANVLTF.

This clone has just one count. The same CDR3 can be traced to other DNA sequences in this sample. The chain employs TRBV20-1 and TRBJ2-3; the D is unclear. Trimming pared 2 bases from V and 6 bases from J, leaving 6 bases between. Germline V gene sequence: CDR1 DFQATT, CDR2 SNEGSKA (reference sequence). CDR3 length: 11 residues. The CDR3 spells CSARRTDTQYF. CDR3 nucleotides: TGCAGTGCTAGAAGGACGGATACGCAGTATTTT.

V gene TRBV6-1 combines with J gene TRBJ2-3; D is unresolved. V lost 5 bases and J lost 3, with 15 bases in between. This CDR3 has 15 residues. Per germline, CDR1 MNHNS and CDR2 SASEGT. CDR3 region: CASSNPLSLTDTQYF. In DNA form, the CDR3 reads TGTGCCAGCAGTAACCCCCTTTCCCTTACAGATACGCAGTATTTT.

The chain couples TRBV7-9 to TRBJ2-1; 11 bases line up with TRBD2. Germline CDR1 SEHNR, CDR2 FQNEAQ (reference sequence). V was clipped by 2 bases and J by 0 bases; unmatched bases: 3. This CDR3 region has 17 residues. The CDR3, as DNA: TGTGCCAGCAGCTTATTGGGACTAGCGGACTCCTACAATGAGCAGTTCTTC. Protein product: CASSLLGLADSYNEQFF.

The gene calls are TRBV9 and TRBJ2-3, with TRBD1 matching over 10 bases. The CDR3 runs to 15 residues. The ends lost 3 bases at V and 5 bases at J; junction bases unmatched: 6. Germline V gives CDR1 SGDLS, CDR2 YYNGEE. CDR3 amino acids: CASSGRQGAKDTQYF. In DNA form, the CDR3 reads TGTGCCAGCAGCGGCCGACAGGGGGCTAAAGATACGCAGTATTTT. The full variable domain, in which reference TRBV9 and TRBJ2-3 provide the parts outside the CDR3, is DSGVTQTPKHLITATGQRVTLRCSPRSGDLSVYWYQQSLDQGLQFLIQYYNGEERAKGNILERFSAQQFPDLHSELNLSSLELGDSALYFCASSGRQGAKDTQYFGPGTRLTVL.

This clone has a single count. This chain uses TRBV5-1 with TRBJ2-1, with no clear D. V was clipped by 1 base and J by 6 bases, with 14 bases between them. Germline V gene lookup returns CDR1 SGHRS and CDR2 YFSETQ. The CDR3 spans 15 residues. The chain's CDR3 is CASSLLSDVPNEQFF. In DNA form, the CDR3 reads TGCGCCAGCAGCTTGTTGTCGGACGTCCCCAATGAGCAGTTCTTC. Combining the CDR3 with reference TRBV5-1 and TRBJ2-1 gives the whole variable domain KAGVTQTPRYLIKTRGQQVTLSCSPISGHRSVSWYQQTPGQGLQFLFEYFSETQRNKGNFPGRFSGRQFSNSRSEMNVSTLELGDSALYLCASSLLSDVPNEQFFGPGTRLTVL.

CDR3 residues: CASSQSYNEQFF. CDR3 nucleotides: TGTGCCAGTAGCCAGTCGTACAATGAGCAGTTCTTC. The V call is TRBV19, the J call TRBJ2-1; D uncertain. This CDR3 region has 12 residues. V gave up 6 bases and J gave up 4 bases, with 7 bases separating them. The germline V gene encodes CDR1 LNHDA and CDR2 SQIVND (reference sequence).

CDR3 amino acids: CASSESGGGTYEQYF. Here the CDR3 DNA reads TGTGCCAGCAGTGAATCGGGCGGGGGGACCTACGAGCAGTACTTC. The rearrangement joins TRBV25-1 to TRBJ2-7, with 8 bases fitting TRBD2. The ends lost 1 base at V and 2 bases at J; junction bases unmatched: 4. The CDR3 sequence is 15 residues long. CDR1 is MGHDK, CDR2 SYGVNS, per germline.

This sequence joins TRBV7-9 and TRBJ1-2; 8 bases agree with TRBD1. The CDR3 is made up of 14 amino acids. CDR1 and CDR2 from the germline V gene are SEHNR and FQNEAQ (reference sequence). V lost 4 bases to trimming and J lost 4 bases; unmatched junction nucleotides: 5. The CDR3 DNA follows: TGTGCCAGCAGCTCAGGGGACAGGAGCTATGGCTACACCTTC. Its protein product is CASSSGDRSYGYTF. The full variable domain, with the rest looked up from reference TRBV7-9 and TRBJ1-2, is DTGVSQNPRHKITKRGQNVTFRCDPISEHNRLYWYRQTLGQGPEFLTYFQNEAQLEKSRLLSDRFSAERPKGSFSTLEIQRTEQGDSAMYLCASSSGDRSYGYTFGSGTRLTVV.

The rearrangement uses TRBV7-2 and TRBJ2-7, with 7 bases fitting TRBD2. After removal of 2 bases from V and 3 bases from J, the junction contained 13 bases not matched to a gene. Germline CDR1 reads SGHTA; CDR2 reads FQGNSA. The CDR3 consists of 17 residues. The CDR3 region has the DNA TGTGCCAGCAGCTTATCCGTTACTTCTGGCGGGAGCTACGAGCAGTACTTC. Protein: CASSLSVTSGGSYEQYF.

The gene calls are TRBV28 and TRBJ1-1; TRBD1 agrees at 11 bases. Trimming cost V 2 bases and J 3 bases; bases outside gene matches: 11. The CDR3 extends over 18 amino acids. CDR1 and CDR2 (germline): MDHEN, SYDVKM. The CDR3 DNA is TGTGCCAGCAGTTTAAGTGAACACGGACAGGGGGCTGACACTGAAGCTTTCTTT. This sequence encodes CASSLSEHGQGADTEAFF. Drawing the rest from reference TRBV28 and TRBJ1-1, the complete variable domain is DVKVTQSSRYLVKRTGEKVFLECVQDMDHENMFWYRQDPGLGLRLIYFSYDVKMKEKGDIPEGYSVSREKKERFSLILESASTNQTSMYLCASSLSEHGQGADTEAFFGQGTRLTVV.

V gene TRBV30 combines with J gene TRBJ1-1, with a weak D call TRBD1 (5 bases). The CDR3 has 12 amino acids. Germline V gene data show CDR1 as GTSNPN and CDR2 as SVGIG (reference sequence). Deletions cut 3 bases from V and 4 bases from J, with 9 bases between. CDR3 nucleotide sequence: TGTGCCTGGAGCGGGGGGGTCACTGAAGCTTTCTTT. Its protein product is CAWSGGVTEAFF.

The rearrangement joins TRBV27 to TRBJ2-3, with 11 bases aligning to TRBD2. This CDR3 region has 14 residues. Germline V gene data show CDR1 as MNHEY and CDR2 as SMNVEV (reference sequence). J was trimmed by 6 bases and V by 7 bases; bases with no gene match: 6. The CDR3: CASTISGRGDTQYF. DNA for the CDR3: TGTGCCAGCACTATTAGCGGGAGGGGCGATACGCAGTATTTT.

The CDR3 reads CASSSSTSPNEQFF. CDR3 nucleotides: TGTGCCAGCAGTTCATCGACTAGCCCGAATGAGCAGTTCTTC. The chain combines TRBV27 with TRBJ2-1; 7 bases are shared with TRBD2. Germline V gives CDR1 MNHEY, CDR2 SMNVEV (reference sequence). V dropped 4 bases and J dropped 7; count of bases not matched to a gene: 7. The CDR3 contains 14 residues.

The chain recombines TRBV4-1 with TRBJ1-4; 7 positions agree with TRBD1. There are 18 residues in the CDR3. Germline assignment: CDR1 MGHRA and CDR2 YSYEKL. After removal of 1 base from V and 5 bases from J, the junction contained 13 bases not matched to a gene. The CDR3 nucleotides are TGCGCCAGCAGCCAAGTTTCCTCGGTTCTGACAGGGAATGAAAAACTGTTTTTT. It is translated as CASSQVSSVLTGNEKLFF.

The genes are TRBV13 and TRBJ2-7; 8 bases align to TRBD2. The trim removed 0 bases at V and 8 bases at J, leaving 6 bases unmatched. The CDR3 is 14 residues long. CDR1 and CDR2 from the germline V gene are PRHDT and FYEKMQ (reference sequence). The CDR3 spells CASSLGLAGKKQYF. The CDR3 DNA reads TGTGCCAGCAGCTTAGGCCTAGCGGGTAAGAAGCAGTACTTC. Using reference TRBV13 and TRBJ2-7 for the parts outside the CDR3, the full variable domain is AAGVIQSPRHLIKEKRETATLKCYPIPRHDTVYWYQQGPGQDPQFLISFYEKMQSDKGSIPDRFSAQQFSDYHSELNMSSLELGDSALYFCASSLGLAGKKQYFGPGTRLTVT.